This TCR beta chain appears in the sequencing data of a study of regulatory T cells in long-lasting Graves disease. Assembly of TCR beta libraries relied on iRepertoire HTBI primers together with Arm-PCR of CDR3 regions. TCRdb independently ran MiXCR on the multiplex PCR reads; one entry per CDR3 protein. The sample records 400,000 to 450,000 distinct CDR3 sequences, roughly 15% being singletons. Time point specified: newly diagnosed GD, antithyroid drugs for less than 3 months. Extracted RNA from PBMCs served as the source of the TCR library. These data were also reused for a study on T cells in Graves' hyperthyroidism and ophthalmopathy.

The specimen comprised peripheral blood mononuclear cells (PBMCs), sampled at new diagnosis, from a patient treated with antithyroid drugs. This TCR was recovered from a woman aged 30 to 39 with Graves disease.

CDR3 DNA: TGCGCCAGCAGCCAAGACTTCGGGGCAGGGGGAACGGGGATGAATGAAAAACTGTTTTTT. Protein sequence: CASSQDFGAGGTGMNEKLFF. This chain uses TRBV4-1 with TRBJ1-4; 7 bases align to TRBD1. There are 20 residues in the CDR3. CDR1 is MGHRA and CDR2 is YSYEKL in the germline V gene. After removal of 0 bases from V and 5 bases from J, the junction contained 18 bases not matched to a gene.